This entry concerns a single T cell receptor (beta chain). Regions amplified from RNA transcripts were the TCR beta CDR3 regions. First-round RT-PCR of the TCR CDR3 relied on the HTBI primer set. TCRdb re-derived calls from the multiplex PCR reads in MiXCR, one entry per CDR3 protein. Of about 400,000 distinct CDR3 sequences in the sample, 15% to 19% were seen once. Stable disease denoted Graves' hyperthyroidism without ophthalmopathy progression within 18 months. A roughly 9.3 ml volume of fresh peripheral blood provided the PBMCs. The sample comes from a study of T cells in Graves' hyperthyroidism and ophthalmopathy. About the research overall: Once the initial diagnosis was made, peripheral blood was obtained before any treatment.

Between the trimmed V and J ends, which lost 0 bases and 8 bases, there was a span of 11 bases. Per the germline V gene, CDR1 is SGHRS and CDR2 is YFSETQ. The CDR3 extends over 14 amino acids. The source of this sequence is a woman aged 18-29 years with Graves' hyperthyroidism. Input material: blood. V gene TRBV5-1 combines with J gene TRBJ2-2; D ambiguous. The CDR3 DNA reads as TGCGCCAGCAGCTTGGAGCATGGGTTGGGGGAGCTGTTTTTT. Its translation is CASSLEHGLGELFF. Filled out from reference TRBV5-1 and TRBJ2-2, the complete variable domain reads KAGVTQTPRYLIKTRGQQVTLSCSPISGHRSVSWYQQTPGQGLQFLFEYFSETQRNKGNFPGRFSGRQFSNSRSEMNVSTLELGDSALYLCASSLEHGLGELFFGEGSRLTVL.